This T cell receptor beta chain came from a study of cytomegalovirus exposure and HLA in healthy donors. Germline CDR1 reads MGHDK; CDR2 reads SYGVNS. The CDR3 runs to 14 residues. V was clipped by 6 bases and J by 5 bases, with 13 bases between them. PCR used 60 Vbeta primers and 13 Jbeta primers. Using immunoSEQ multiplex PCR, the repertoire was profiled, and TCRdb retains in-frame clones only, with some absent. The sample consists of approximately 200,000 clones, 65% to 90% of them appearing once. Sequenced input: PBMCs. The chain joins TRBV25-1 to TRBJ2-2; possibly TRBD2 for D (5 bases). This TCR was sampled from a girl aged 5-17 years in good health and CMV-seronegative. The CDR3 sequence: CASSPNPGTGELFF. As DNA, the CDR3 is TGTGCCAGCAGCCCCAACCCGGGAACCGGGGAGCTGTTTTTT.